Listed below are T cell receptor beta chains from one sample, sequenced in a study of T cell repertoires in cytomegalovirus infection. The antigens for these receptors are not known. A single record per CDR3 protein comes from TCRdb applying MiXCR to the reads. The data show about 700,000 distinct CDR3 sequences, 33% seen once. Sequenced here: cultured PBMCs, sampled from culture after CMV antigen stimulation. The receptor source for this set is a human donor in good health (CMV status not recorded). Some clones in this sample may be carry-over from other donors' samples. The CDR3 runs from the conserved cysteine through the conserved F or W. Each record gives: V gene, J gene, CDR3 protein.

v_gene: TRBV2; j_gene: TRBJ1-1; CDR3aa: CASAGGSGMNTEAFF
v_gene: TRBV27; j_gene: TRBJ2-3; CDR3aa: CASSSNRRTLAGGTSTDTQYF
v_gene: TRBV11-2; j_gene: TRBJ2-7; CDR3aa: CASSPRTPYEQYF
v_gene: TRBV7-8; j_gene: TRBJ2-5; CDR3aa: CASSFTGLAGPLGGKTQYF
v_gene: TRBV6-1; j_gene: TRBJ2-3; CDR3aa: CASSAASGFTDTQYF
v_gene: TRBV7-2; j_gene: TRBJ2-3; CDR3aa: CASSPGTTGTTDTQYF
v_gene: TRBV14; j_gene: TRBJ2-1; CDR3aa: CASSQLRDSYNEQFF
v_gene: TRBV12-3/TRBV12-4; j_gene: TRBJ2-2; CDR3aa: CASSFLGGTGELFF
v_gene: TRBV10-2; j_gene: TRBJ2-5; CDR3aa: CASSESSGRETQYF
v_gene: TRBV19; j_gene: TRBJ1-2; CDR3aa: CASSQRAVNYGYTF
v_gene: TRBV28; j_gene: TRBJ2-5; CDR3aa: CASSLYGNQETQYF
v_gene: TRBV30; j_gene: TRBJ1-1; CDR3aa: CAWTFGLDTEAFF
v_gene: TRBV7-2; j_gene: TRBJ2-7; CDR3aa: CASSLVGLANYEQYF
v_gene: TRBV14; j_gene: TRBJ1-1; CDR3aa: CASSSGLSPEAFF
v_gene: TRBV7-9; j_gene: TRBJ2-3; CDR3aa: CASSLGLAGGPEDTQYF
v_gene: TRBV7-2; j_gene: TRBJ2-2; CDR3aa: CASRSQGFAGELFF
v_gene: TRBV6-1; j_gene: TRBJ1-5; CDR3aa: CASKKGGNQPQHF
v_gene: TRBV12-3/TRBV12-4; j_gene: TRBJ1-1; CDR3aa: CASRGTGVGGTEAFF
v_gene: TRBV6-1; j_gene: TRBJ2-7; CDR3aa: CASSPRLGQIYEQYF
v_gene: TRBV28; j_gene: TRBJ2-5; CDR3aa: CASSTRARSETQYF
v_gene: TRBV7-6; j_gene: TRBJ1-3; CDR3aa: CASSLTGAIYF
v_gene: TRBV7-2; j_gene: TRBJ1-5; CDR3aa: CASSYLGGNQPQHF
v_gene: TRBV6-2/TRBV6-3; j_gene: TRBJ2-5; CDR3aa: CASNKTRYQETQYF
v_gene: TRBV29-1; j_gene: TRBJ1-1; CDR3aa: CSALGQGAATEAFF
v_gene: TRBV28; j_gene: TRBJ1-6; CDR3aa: CASSPTLGTGVRRLHF
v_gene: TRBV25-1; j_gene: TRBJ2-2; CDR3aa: CASSAGMNTGELFF
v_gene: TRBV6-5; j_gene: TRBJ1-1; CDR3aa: CASSYDASTEAFF
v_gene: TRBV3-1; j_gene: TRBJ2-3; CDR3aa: CASSPLSAMDTQYF
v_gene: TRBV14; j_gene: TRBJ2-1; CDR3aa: CASSRLAGGPWNEQFF
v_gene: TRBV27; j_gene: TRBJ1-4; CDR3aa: CASCPHRGRADEKLFF
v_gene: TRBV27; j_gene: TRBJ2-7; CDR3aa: CASKVVKEGYEQYF
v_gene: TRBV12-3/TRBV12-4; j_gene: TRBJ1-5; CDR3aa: CASSPTSVGQPQHF
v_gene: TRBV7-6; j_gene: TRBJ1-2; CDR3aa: CASSYRDREGYTF
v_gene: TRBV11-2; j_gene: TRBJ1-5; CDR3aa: CASSLSGSDNQPQHF
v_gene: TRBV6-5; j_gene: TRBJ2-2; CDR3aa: CASSYPSLGSGRVELFF
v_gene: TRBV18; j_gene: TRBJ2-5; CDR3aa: CASSPGSGFSETQYF